The 21 T cell receptor beta chains in this list originate from one sample, sequenced in a study of cytomegalovirus exposure and HLA in healthy donors. Sequencing was performed with immunoSEQ multiplex PCR; in TCRdb, only in-frame clones are kept and a portion is missing. This sample yields around 150,000 clones, of which about 88% are seen a single time; about 2.3% belongs to the top ten. The sequencing sample was made of PBMCs. All receptors derive from a woman aged 18-29 years in good health and CMV-seronegative.

This clone has a handful of counts. The chain has TRBV4-1 and TRBJ2-7; TRBD1 aligns across 7 bases. Germline lookup yields CDR1 MGHRA and CDR2 YSYEKL. The CDR3 totals 15 residues. V gave up 3 bases and J gave up 1 base; unmatched junction bases: 6. CDR3 nucleotide sequence: TGCGCCAGCAGCCAGCCGGGACAGCCATCCTACGAGCAGTACTTC. Translated: CASSQPGQPSYEQYF.

This clone was picked up a small number of times. The chain is built from TRBV30 and TRBJ1-6, with D perhaps matching TRBD1 (6 bases). V was cut by 8 bases and J by 10 bases, with 18 bases left in between. CDR3 length: 13 amino acids. From germline, CDR1 is GTSNPN and CDR2 SVGIG (reference sequence). The chain's CDR3 is CAGDIQGNSPLHF. CDR3 sequence (DNA): TGTGCCGGGGACATCCAGGGGAACTCACCCCTCCACTTT.

Ten or more counts support this clone. CDR3 sequence (DNA): TGCGCCAGCACTCCCGGAGAGGGATTCAACACTGAAGCTTTCTTT. It specifies CASTPGEGFNTEAFF. This rearrangement joins TRBV5-1 to TRBJ1-1; no firm D call. With 6 bases removed from V and 2 bases from J, the gap between germline ends came to 17 bases. Looked up from germline, CDR1 is SGHRS and CDR2 is YFSETQ. The CDR3 loop spans 15 amino acids.

This clone was found once. The chain joins TRBV7-9 to TRBJ1-2, with 9 bases lining up with TRBD1. This CDR3 contains 13 residues. The germline V gene encodes CDR1 SEHNR and CDR2 FQNEAQ (reference sequence). The V gene end was trimmed by 5 bases and the J gene end by 8 bases; junction bases not matched to a gene: 6. The CDR3 nucleotides are TGTGCCAGCAGCGTAACAGGGGGCGGAGGCTACACCTTC. Residues: CASSVTGGGGYTF. The full variable domain, with the rest looked up from reference TRBV7-9 and TRBJ1-2, is DTGVSQNPRHKITKRGQNVTFRCDPISEHNRLYWYRQTLGQGPEFLTYFQNEAQLEKSRLLSDRFSAERPKGSFSTLEIQRTEQGDSAMYLCASSVTGGGGYTFGSGTRLTVV.

V usage is TRBV30 and J usage is TRBJ1-5; tentative D call: TRBD1 (5 bases). Deletions cut 0 bases from V and 4 bases from J, with 16 bases between. Germline CDR1 reads GTSNPN; CDR2 reads SVGIG (reference sequence). CDR3 length: 16 amino acids. The CDR3 bases are TGTGCCTGGAGTGTAGGGCTGATTGGACATAATCAGCCCCAGCATTTT. This sequence encodes CAWSVGLIGHNQPQHF.

The V and J genes are TRBV7-2 and TRBJ2-7; a weak D match, TRBD2 (5 bases). Per the germline V gene, CDR1 is SGHTA and CDR2 is FQGNSA. Trimming took 6 bases from V and 0 from J, leaving 15 bases between them. The CDR3 is made up of 15 amino acids. CDR3 region: CASSRGNSDSYEQYF. DNA for the CDR3: TGTGCCAGCAGTAGAGGGAATAGCGACTCCTACGAGCAGTACTTC.

The chain combines TRBV9 with TRBJ1-1; 9 bases fit TRBD1. Losses at the gene ends were 0 bases for V and 4 bases for J; bases not matched to a gene: 4. Germline V CDR1 and CDR2: SGDLS, YYNGEE. The CDR3 covers 15 residues. The CDR3 region is CASSVVGQGSTEAFF. As DNA, the CDR3 is TGTGCCAGCAGCGTAGTGGGACAGGGATCCACTGAAGCTTTCTTT.

The genes are TRBV7-2 and TRBJ2-7; 7 bases fit TRBD1. With 5 bases clipped from V and 0 bases from J, the junction kept 7 bases outside the gene matches. Germline loops: CDR1 SGHTA, CDR2 FQGNSA. The CDR3 loop spans 15 amino acids. The CDR3 region is CASSITGATSYEQYF. The CDR3, as DNA: TGTGCCAGCAGCATCACAGGGGCTACCTCCTACGAGCAGTACTTC.

The V call is TRBV27, the J call TRBJ2-2; the D is unclear. The CDR3 totals 14 residues. V shed 8 bases and J shed 0 bases, with 10 bases lying between them. From germline, CDR1 is MNHEY and CDR2 SMNVEV (reference sequence). CDR3 in DNA: TGTGCCAGCCGCCCGACACCGAACACCGGGGAGCTGTTTTTT. This sequence encodes CASRPTPNTGELFF.

This chain uses TRBV15 with TRBJ2-7, with 10 bases aligning to TRBD2. The CDR3 loop spans 16 amino acids. CDR1 LNHNV and CDR2 YYDKDF come from the germline V gene (reference sequence). J was trimmed by 2 bases and V by 5 bases; bases with no gene match: 9. CDR3 nucleotides: TGTGCCACCAGCCCGCCCTGGGGACTAGCGACCTACGAGCAGTACTTC. Translated, it gives CATSPPWGLATYEQYF.

This CDR3 is CGDWTTSGSRGSSYNEQFF. The CDR3 bases are TGCGGAGACTGGACGACTAGCGGGAGTAGGGGAAGCTCCTACAATGAGCAGTTCTTC. V usage is TRBV10-2 and J usage is TRBJ2-1, with TRBD2 matching over 12 bases. Germline V CDR1 and CDR2: WSHSY, SAAADI. CDR3 length: 19 residues.

The chain employs TRBV12-5 and TRBJ2-7, with TRBD2 as a possible D gene (5 bases). Germline V gene sequence: CDR1 LGHNT, CDR2 FRNRAP. The CDR3 is 18 amino acids. Trimming left V 2 bases short and J 1 base short, with 21 bases between. The CDR3 protein is CASGLSKSRGSHSYEQYF. The CDR3 DNA is TGTGCTAGTGGTTTGTCAAAGTCACGGGGATCGCATTCCTACGAGCAGTACTTC.

This chain joins TRBV18 and TRBJ2-7, with D maybe TRBD2 (5 bases). Trimming removed 6 bases at V and 0 bases at J, with 15 bases between. Per germline, CDR1 KGHSH and CDR2 LQKENI. There are 15 residues in the CDR3. CDR3 coding DNA: TGTGCCAGCTCCGGGGTGGGTATCGCCTCCTACGAGCAGTACTTC. Its protein is CASSGVGIASYEQYF.

V usage is TRBV5-1 and J usage is TRBJ2-3; 13 bases are a match to TRBD2. The junction had 3 bases not matched to a gene; V was cut back by 0 bases and J by 2 bases. The V gene's germline CDR1 is SGHRS and CDR2 YFSETQ. The CDR3 length is 17 residues. CDR3 nucleotides: TGCGCCAGCAGCTTGGGGACTAGCGGGGGACCCACAGATACGCAGTATTTT. As protein: CASSLGTSGGPTDTQYF.

J is TRBJ2-4 and V is TRBV7-9, with TRBD1 identical over 7 bases. The CDR3 is made up of 17 amino acids. Germline values: CDR1 SEHNR, CDR2 FQNEAQ (reference sequence). The V segment lost 0 bases and the J segment 0 bases; nucleotides outside the gene matches: 5. The CDR3, as DNA: TGTGCCAGCAGCTTAGCGGGGCAGGGGGAAGCCAAAAACATTCAGTACTTC. Translation gives CASSLAGQGEAKNIQYF.

The chain couples TRBV6-1 to TRBJ2-7; D might be TRBD1 (7 bases). The CDR3 totals 14 residues. CDR1 MNHNS and CDR2 SASEGT come from the germline V gene. Trimming cost V 5 bases and J 4 bases, with 15 bases left between them. Here the CDR3 reads CASSISGGGYEQYF. CDR3 nucleotides: TGTGCCAGCAGTATCTCAGGGGGAGGATACGAGCAGTACTTC.

The rearrangement joins TRBV14 to TRBJ2-7; 9 positions match TRBD2. In germline, CDR1 is SGHDN, CDR2 FVKESK. Trimming at V came to 4 bases and at J to 1 base, leaving 2 bases not matched to a gene. The CDR3 has 14 amino acids. CDR3 bases: TGTGCCAGCAGCCCGCTAGCGGGGTCCTACGAGCAGTACTTC. This sequence encodes CASSPLAGSYEQYF. The complete variable domain, with remaining parts taken from reference TRBV14 and TRBJ2-7, reads EAGVTQFPSHSVIEKGQTVTLRCDPISGHDNLYWYRRVMGKEIKFLLHFVKESKQDESGMPNNRFLAERTGGTYSTLKVQPAELEDSGVYFCASSPLAGSYEQYFGPGTRLTVT.

The genes are TRBV6-5 and TRBJ2-7; D is unresolved. This CDR3 is built from 13 residues. V was pared by 6 bases and J by 3 bases, with 12 bases between. Germline assignment: CDR1 MNHEY and CDR2 SVGAGI. The CDR3 bases are TGTGCCAGCAGCCCCTTCCCCAGCTACGAGCAGTACTTC. Amino acids: CASSPFPSYEQYF.

V gene TRBV10-1 combines with J gene TRBJ2-1; 13 nucleotides line up with TRBD2. V was pared by 8 bases and J by 10 bases, with 14 bases of the junction left unmatched. Germline CDR1 WNHNN, CDR2 SYGVQD (reference sequence). CDR3 length: 16 residues. This CDR3 is CASLRPTGLAGEEQFF. DNA of the CDR3: TGCGCCAGCCTACGCCCTACTGGACTAGCGGGGGAGGAGCAGTTCTTC.

The CDR3 DNA reads as TGTGCCTGGGCCCGGACAGGGAATAATTCACCCCTCCACTTT. It is translated as CAWARTGNNSPLHF. The V gene is TRBV30, the J gene TRBJ1-6, with 8 bases identical to TRBD1. CDR3 size: 14 residues. The V gene's germline CDR1 is GTSNPN and CDR2 SVGIG (reference sequence). V shed 5 bases, J shed 5 bases, and the junction held 5 bases outside the gene matches.

The gene calls are TRBV5-4 and TRBJ1-1; D remains unclear. Germline V gives CDR1 SGHNT, CDR2 YYREEE (reference sequence). V was cut by 1 base and J by 2 bases, with 9 bases left in between. CDR3 length equals 14 residues. CDR3 coding DNA: TGTGCCAGCAGCTTGTTCCCCTTAAACACTGAAGCTTTCTTT. Protein sequence: CASSLFPLNTEAFF.